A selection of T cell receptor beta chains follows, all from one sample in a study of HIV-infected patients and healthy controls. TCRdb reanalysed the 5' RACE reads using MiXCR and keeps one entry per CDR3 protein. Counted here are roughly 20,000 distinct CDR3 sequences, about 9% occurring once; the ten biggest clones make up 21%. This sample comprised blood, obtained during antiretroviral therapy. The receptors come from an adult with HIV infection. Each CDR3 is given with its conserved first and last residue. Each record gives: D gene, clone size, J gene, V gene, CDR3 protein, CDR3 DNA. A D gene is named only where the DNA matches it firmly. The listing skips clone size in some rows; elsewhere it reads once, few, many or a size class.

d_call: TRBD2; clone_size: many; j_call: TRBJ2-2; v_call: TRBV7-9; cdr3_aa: CASSLLLAENTGELFF; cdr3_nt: TGTGCCAGCAGCTTACTACTAGCGGAAAACACCGGGGAGCTGTTTTTT
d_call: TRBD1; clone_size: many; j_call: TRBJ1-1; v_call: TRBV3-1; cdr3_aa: CASSRTEGQGVAFF; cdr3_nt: TGTGCCAGCAGCCGAACCGAGGGACAGGGTGTCGCTTTCTTT
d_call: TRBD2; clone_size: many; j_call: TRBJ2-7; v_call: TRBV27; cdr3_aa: CASSFKAGGYEQYF; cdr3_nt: TGTGCCAGCAGTTTCAAAGCGGGGGGCTACGAGCAGTACTTC
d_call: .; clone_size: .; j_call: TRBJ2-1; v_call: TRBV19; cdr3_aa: CASSGTGDYNEQFF; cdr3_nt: TGTGCCAGTAGTGGAACAGGCGATTACAATGAGCAGTTCTTC
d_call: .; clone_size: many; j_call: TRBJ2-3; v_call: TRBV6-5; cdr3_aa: CASSYSKGTDTQYF; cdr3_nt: TGTGCCAGCAGTTACTCGAAGGGCACAGATACGCAGTATTTT
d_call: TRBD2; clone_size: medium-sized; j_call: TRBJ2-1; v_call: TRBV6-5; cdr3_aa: CASSHGLAGGPNEQFF; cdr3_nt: TGTGCCAGCAGCCACGGCCTAGCGGGCGGACCCAATGAGCAGTTCTTC
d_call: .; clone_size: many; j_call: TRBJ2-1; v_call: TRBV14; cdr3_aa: CASSQDRGSSYNEQFF; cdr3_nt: TGTGCCAGCAGCCAAGATAGGGGGAGCTCCTACAATGAGCAGTTCTTC
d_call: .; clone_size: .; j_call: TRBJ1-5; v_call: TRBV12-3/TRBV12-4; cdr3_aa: CASSPRYEGNQPQHF; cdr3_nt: TGTGCCAGCAGTCCCCGGTATGAAGGCAATCAGCCCCAGCATTTT
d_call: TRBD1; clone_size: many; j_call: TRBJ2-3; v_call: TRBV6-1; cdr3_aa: CASSPDRGGTDTQYF; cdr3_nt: TGTGCCAGCAGTCCCGACAGGGGGGGCACAGATACGCAGTATTTT
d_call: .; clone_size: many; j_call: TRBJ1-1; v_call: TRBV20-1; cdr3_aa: CSARVSEAFF; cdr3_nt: TGCAGTGCTAGGGTTTCTGAAGCTTTCTTT
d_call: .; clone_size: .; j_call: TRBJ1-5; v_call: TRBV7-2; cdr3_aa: CASSLQGQGGSNQPQHF; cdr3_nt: TGTGCCAGCAGCCTACAGGGCCAGGGAGGGAGCAATCAGCCCCAGCATTTT
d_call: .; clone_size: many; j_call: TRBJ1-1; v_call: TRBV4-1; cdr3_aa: CASSRGGVVEAFF; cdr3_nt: TGCGCCAGCAGCCGTGGGGGGGTAGTTGAAGCTTTCTTT
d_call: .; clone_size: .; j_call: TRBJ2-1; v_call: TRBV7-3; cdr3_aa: CASSQRGGPSGEQFF; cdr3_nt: TGTGCCAGCAGCCAGAGGGGGGGGCCTTCAGGCGAGCAGTTCTTC
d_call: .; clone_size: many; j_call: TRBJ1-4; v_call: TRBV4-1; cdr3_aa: CASSQTGVREKLFF; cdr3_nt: TGCGCCAGCAGCCAAACCGGGGTAAGGGAAAAACTGTTTTTT
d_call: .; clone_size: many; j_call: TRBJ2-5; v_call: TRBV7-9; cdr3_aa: CASSLGDGQETQYF; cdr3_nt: TGTGCCAGCAGCTTAGGGGACGGCCAAGAGACCCAGTACTTC
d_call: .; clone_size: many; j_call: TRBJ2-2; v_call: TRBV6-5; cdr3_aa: CASSYWAGQGELFF; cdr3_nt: TGTGCCAGCAGTTACTGGGCAGGGCAAGGGGAGCTGTTTTTT
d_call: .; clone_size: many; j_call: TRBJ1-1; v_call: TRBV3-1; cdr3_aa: CASSHLLGQGGTEAFF; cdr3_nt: TGTGCCAGCAGCCACCTGCTTGGGCAGGGAGGCACTGAAGCTTTCTTT
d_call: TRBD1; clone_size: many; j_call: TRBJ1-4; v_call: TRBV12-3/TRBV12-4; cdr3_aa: CASSLSAGGFSNEKLFF; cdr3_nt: TGTGCCAGCAGTTTATCGGCAGGGGGATTTTCTAATGAAAAACTGTTTTTT
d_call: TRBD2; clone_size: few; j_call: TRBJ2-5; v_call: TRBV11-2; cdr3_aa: CASSLSGGQETQYF; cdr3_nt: TGTGCCAGCAGCTTAAGCGGGGGCCAAGAGACCCAGTACTTC
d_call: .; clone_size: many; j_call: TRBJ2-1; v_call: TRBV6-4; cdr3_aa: CASRESPDEQFF; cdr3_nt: TGTGCCAGCAGGGAGAGCCCGGATGAGCAGTTCTTC
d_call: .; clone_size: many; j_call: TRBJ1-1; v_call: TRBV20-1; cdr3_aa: CSARPRGPDTEAFF; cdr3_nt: TGCAGTGCTAGACCCAGGGGTCCGGACACTGAAGCTTTCTTT
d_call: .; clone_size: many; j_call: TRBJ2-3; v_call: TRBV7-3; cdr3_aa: CASSSGPPDTQYF; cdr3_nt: TGTGCCAGCAGCTCTGGACCTCCAGATACGCAGTATTTT
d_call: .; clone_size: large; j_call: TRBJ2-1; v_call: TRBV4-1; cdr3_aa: CASSQDPADNNEQFF; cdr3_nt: TGCGCCAGCAGCCAAGATCCGGCGGACAACAATGAGCAGTTCTTC
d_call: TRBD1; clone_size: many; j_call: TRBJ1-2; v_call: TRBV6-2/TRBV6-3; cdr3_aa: CASSGQGWSYGYTF; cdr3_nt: TGTGCCAGCAGTGGACAGGGATGGAGCTATGGCTACACCTTC
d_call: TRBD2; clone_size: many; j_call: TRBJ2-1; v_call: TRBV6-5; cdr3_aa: CASSISGSSYNEQFF; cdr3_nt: TGTGCCAGCAGTATCAGCGGGAGTTCCTACAATGAGCAGTTCTTC
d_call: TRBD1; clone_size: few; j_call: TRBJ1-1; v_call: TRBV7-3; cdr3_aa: CASSPLQGGPARTEAFF; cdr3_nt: TGTGCCAGCAGTCCCCTACAGGGGGGCCCGGCCCGCACTGAAGCTTTCTTT
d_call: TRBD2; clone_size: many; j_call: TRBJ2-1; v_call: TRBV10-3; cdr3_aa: CAIRGGTSGSDEQFF; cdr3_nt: TGTGCCATCAGGGGAGGGACTAGCGGGAGCGATGAGCAGTTCTTC
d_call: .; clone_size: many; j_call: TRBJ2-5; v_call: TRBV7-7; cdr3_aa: CASSLDSQWDQETQYF; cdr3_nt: TGTGCTAGCAGCTTGGACTCCCAGTGGGATCAAGAGACCCAGTACTTC
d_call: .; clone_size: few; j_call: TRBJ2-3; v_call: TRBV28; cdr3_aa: CASRVMGSTDTQYF; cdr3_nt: TGTGCCAGCAGGGTAATGGGCAGCACAGATACGCAGTATTTT
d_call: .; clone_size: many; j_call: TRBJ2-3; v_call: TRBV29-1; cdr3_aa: CSGMRGTSTDTQYF; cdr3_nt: TGCAGCGGTATGAGAGGGACAAGCACAGATACGCAGTATTTT
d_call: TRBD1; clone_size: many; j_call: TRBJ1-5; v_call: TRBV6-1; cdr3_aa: CASSASTGGSQPQHF; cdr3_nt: TGTGCCAGCAGTGCATCGACAGGGGGTAGTCAGCCCCAGCATTTT
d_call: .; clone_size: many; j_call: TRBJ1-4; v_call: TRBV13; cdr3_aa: CASSYGTEVFF; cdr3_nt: TGTGCCAGCAGCTATGGGACGGAGGTGTTTTTT
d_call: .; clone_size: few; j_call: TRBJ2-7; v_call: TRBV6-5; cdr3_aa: CASSFTGSGGEQYF; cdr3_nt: TGTGCCAGCAGTTTCACAGGGTCCGGGGGCGAGCAGTACTTC
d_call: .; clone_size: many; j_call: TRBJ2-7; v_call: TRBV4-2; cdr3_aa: CASSQGRGKEEQYF; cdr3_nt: TGTGCCAGCAGCCAGGGTCGGGGGAAGGAAGAGCAGTACTTC
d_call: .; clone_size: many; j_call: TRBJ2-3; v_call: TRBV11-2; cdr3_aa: CASSNVGLADTQYF; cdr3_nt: TGTGCCAGCAGCAACGTAGGATTGGCAGATACGCAGTATTTT
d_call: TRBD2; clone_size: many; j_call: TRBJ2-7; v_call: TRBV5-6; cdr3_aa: CASSLPSGVDEQYF; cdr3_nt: TGTGCCAGCAGCTTGCCTAGCGGGGTCGACGAGCAGTACTTC
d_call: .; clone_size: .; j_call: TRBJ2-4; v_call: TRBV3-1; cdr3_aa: CASSRQGTKNIQYF; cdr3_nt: TGTGCCAGCAGCCGCCAGGGTACCAAAAACATTCAGTACTTC
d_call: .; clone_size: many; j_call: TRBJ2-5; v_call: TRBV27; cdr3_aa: CASRRGRETQYF; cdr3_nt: TGTGCCAGCAGAAGGGGTCGAGAGACCCAGTACTTC
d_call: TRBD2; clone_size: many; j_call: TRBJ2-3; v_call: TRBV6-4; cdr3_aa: CASSDSSGGGTDTQYF; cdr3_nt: TGTGCCAGCAGTGACTCCTCGGGGGGGGGCACAGATACGCAGTATTTT
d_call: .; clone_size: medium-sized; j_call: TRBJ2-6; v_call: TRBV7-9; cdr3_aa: CASSSIGANVLTF; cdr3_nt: TGTGCCAGCAGCTCCATAGGGGCCAACGTCCTGACTTTC
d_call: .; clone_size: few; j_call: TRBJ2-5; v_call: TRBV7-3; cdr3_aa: CASSLSGVGETQYF; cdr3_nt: TGTGCCAGCAGCCTATCGGGGGTAGGGGAGACCCAGTACTTC
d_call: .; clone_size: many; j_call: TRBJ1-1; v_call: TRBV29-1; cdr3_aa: CSVLDLRGRSTEAFF; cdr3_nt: TGCAGCGTTCTCGACCTCAGGGGTCGGAGCACTGAAGCTTTCTTT
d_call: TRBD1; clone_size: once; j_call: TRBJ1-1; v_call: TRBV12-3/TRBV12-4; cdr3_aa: CASSLFGGTGAGEAFF; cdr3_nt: TGTGCCAGCAGTTTATTTGGCGGGACAGGGGCCGGTGAAGCTTTCTTT
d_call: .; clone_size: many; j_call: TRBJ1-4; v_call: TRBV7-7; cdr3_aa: CASSLEPGVLFF; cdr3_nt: TGTGCTAGCAGCTTAGAACCCGGGGTACTGTTTTTT
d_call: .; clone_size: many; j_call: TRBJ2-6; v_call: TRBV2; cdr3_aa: CASSSLRDRGANVLTF; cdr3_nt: TGTGCCAGCAGTAGCCTCCGGGACCGAGGGGCCAACGTCCTGACTTTC